Listed below are T cell receptor beta chains from one sample, sequenced in a study of cytomegalovirus exposure and HLA in healthy donors. Produced via immunoSEQ multiplex PCR; TCRdb's table is partial and in-frame only. Of roughly 190,000 clones in the sample, about 77% were seen once. The specimen was PBMCs. The receptors were gathered from a man aged 25-40 years in good health and CMV-seropositive. Each CDR3 is given with its conserved first and last residue. The D gene is left open where the match is weak. Where a row states a size, it is once, few, many or the class of an expanded clone; other rows omit it.

D | J | size | length | V | CDR3 | DNA
. | TRBJ2-2 | . | 15 | TRBV29-1 | CSARTLSFNTGELFF | TGCAGCGCGCGGACACTCTCCTTTAACACCGGGGAGCTGTTTTTT
TRBD2 | TRBJ2-7 | . | 15 | TRBV7-3 | CASSPTSGRPYEQYF | TGTGCCAGCAGCCCGACTAGCGGGAGACCTTACGAGCAGTACTTC
. | TRBJ2-2 | . | 14 | TRBV4-1 | CASSPPGGTGELFF | TGCGCCAGCAGCCCCCCCGGGGGTACCGGGGAGCTGTTTTTT
TRBD1 | TRBJ1-1 | . | 13 | TRBV7-3 | CASSQTGGTEAFF | TGTGCCAGCAGCCAGACAGGGGGGACTGAAGCTTTCTTT
TRBD1 | TRBJ2-1 | . | 15 | TRBV9 | CASSPTGANGNEQFF | TGTGCCAGCAGCCCGACAGGGGCTAATGGCAATGAGCAGTTCTTC
. | TRBJ1-4 | few | 18 | TRBV6-1 | CASSERQGRSETNEKLFF | TGTGCCAGCAGTGAAAGGCAGGGGAGAAGCGAGACTAATGAAAAACTGTTTTTT
TRBD2 | TRBJ2-1 | . | 16 | TRBV4-3 | CASSHLAGSGVNEQFF | TGCGCCAGCAGCCACCTAGCGGGTAGCGGGGTCAATGAGCAGTTCTTC
. | TRBJ1-1 | . | 14 | TRBV5-1 | CASSLPGGAKEAFF | TGCGCCAGCAGCTTGCCGGGGGGAGCAAAGGAAGCTTTCTTT
TRBD1 | TRBJ1-4 | . | 13 | TRBV9 | CASSVGDREKLFF | TGTGCCAGCAGCGTTGGGGACAGGGAAAAACTGTTTTTT
. | TRBJ2-7 | . | 14 | TRBV6-4 | CASSPDMNSYEQYF | TGTGCCAGCAGTCCGGACATGAACTCCTACGAGCAGTACTTC
TRBD2 | TRBJ2-1 | once | 15 | TRBV18 | CASSPSGLANNEQFF | TGTGCCAGCTCACCCTCCGGACTAGCTAACAATGAGCAGTTCTTC
TRBD1 | TRBJ2-5 | . | 16 | TRBV27 | CASSLRTPDRGETQYF | TGTGCCAGCAGTTTAAGGACCCCGGACAGGGGGGAGACCCAGTACTTC
TRBD1 | TRBJ2-6 | . | 18 | TRBV28 | CASSLRGPAISGANVLTF | TGTGCCAGCAGCTTGAGGGGGCCTGCCATCTCTGGGGCCAACGTCCTGACTTTC
. | TRBJ2-7 | . | 15 | TRBV7-2 | CASSPRGGTDYEQYF | TGTGCCAGCAGCCCCAGGGGAGGGACGGACTACGAGCAGTACTTC
. | TRBJ2-7 | . | 12 | TRBV7-8 | CASSTDTYEQYF | TGTGCCAGCAGCACCGACACCTACGAGCAGTACTTC
TRBD2 | TRBJ2-1 | . | 19 | TRBV4-2 | CASSPRARLAGENVGEQFF | TGTGCCAGCAGCCCTAGAGCCAGGCTAGCGGGAGAAAACGTAGGGGAGCAGTTCTTC
. | TRBJ1-5 | . | 13 | TRBV30 | CAWSGTGNQPQHF | TGTGCCTGGAGTGGGACAGGCAATCAGCCCCAGCATTTT
. | TRBJ2-7 | . | 16 | TRBV28 | CASSFGAGTTPYEQYF | .
. | TRBJ2-2 | . | 14 | TRBV15 | CATSRDGVSGELFF | TGTGCCACCAGCAGAGACGGGGTTTCGGGGGAGCTGTTTTTT
. | TRBJ2-7 | few | 14 | TRBV9 | CASSALGSSYEQYF | TGTGCCAGCAGCGCCCTTGGGAGCTCCTACGAGCAGTACTTC
. | TRBJ1-4 | . | 12 | TRBV30 | CAWSVTGEKLFF | TGTGCCTGGAGTGTCACGGGGGAAAAACTGTTTTTT
. | TRBJ2-7 | few | 13 | TRBV30 | CAGFSAGQGEQYF | TGTGCCGGGTTTTCGGCCGGCCAGGGCGAGCAGTACTTC
TRBD1 | TRBJ2-7 | . | 14 | TRBV7-2 | CASSPGTVFYEQYF | TGTGCCAGCAGCCCCGGGACAGTCTTTTACGAGCAGTACTTC
. | TRBJ2-3 | . | 18 | TRBV4-3 | CASSAGTVLGGSTDTQYF | TGCGCCAGCAGCGCCGGGACGGTGCTTGGGGGGAGCACAGATACGCAGTATTTT
TRBD2 | TRBJ2-3 | . | 15 | TRBV5-4 | CASSKTSGSTDTQYF | TGTGCCAGCAGCAAGACTAGCGGGAGCACAGATACGCAGTATTTT
TRBD2 | TRBJ2-7 | . | 15 | TRBV30 | CAWKEASGASYEQYF | TGTGCCTGGAAAGAAGCTAGCGGGGCCTCCTACGAGCAGTACTTC
. | TRBJ1-1 | few | 13 | TRBV6-5 | CASSSPLLTEAFF | TGTGCCAGCAGCTCCCCTCTTTTGACTGAAGCTTTCTTT
. | TRBJ2-2 | . | 13 | TRBV27 | CASSLSTAGELFF | TGTGCCAGCAGTTTATCTACGGCCGGGGAGCTGTTTTTT
. | TRBJ1-5 | . | 18 | TRBV28 | CASSSRWKDRDGNQPQHF | TGTGCCAGCAGTTCACGATGGAAGGACAGAGATGGCAATCAGCCCCAGCATTTT
TRBD2 | TRBJ2-3 | . | 16 | TRBV18 | CASSPFDYAGRGTQYF | TGTGCCAGCTCACCCTTCGACTACGCGGGGCGGGGGACGCAGTATTTT
. | TRBJ1-5 | . | 16 | TRBV7-2 | CASSLEGGRGNQPQHF | TGTGCCAGCAGCTTAGAAGGGGGAAGGGGCAATCAGCCCCAGCATTTT
. | TRBJ2-1 | . | 13 | TRBV19 | CASTPEAGHEQFF | TGTGCCAGTACGCCAGAAGCGGGCCATGAGCAGTTCTTC
TRBD1 | TRBJ2-1 | . | 16 | TRBV19 | CASSSWTGPSYNEQFF | TGTGCCAGTTCTTCCTGGACAGGCCCTTCCTACAATGAGCAGTTCTTC
. | TRBJ1-1 | . | 16 | TRBV7-9 | CASSLVVAARGTEAFF | TGTGCCAGCAGCTTAGTGGTGGCAGCCAGGGGCACTGAAGCTTTCTTT
. | TRBJ2-5 | few | 17 | TRBV27 | CASSLSMARGGQETQYF | TGTGCCAGCAGTTTATCGATGGCTAGAGGGGGCCAAGAGACCCAGTACTTC
TRBD1 | TRBJ2-1 | . | 15 | TRBV7-9 | CASSDPGQGYNEQFF | TGTGCCAGCAGCGATCCGGGACAGGGCTACAATGAGCAGTTCTTC
. | TRBJ2-5 | once | 13 | TRBV7-3 | CASSLAVGETQYF | TGTGCCAGCAGCTTAGCAGTCGGGGAGACCCAGTACTTC
. | TRBJ1-4 | . | 16 | TRBV11-1 | CASSPRTGVIGEKLFF | TGTGCCAGCAGCCCCAGGACGGGGGTGATAGGTGAAAAACTGTTTTTT
. | TRBJ1-5 | . | 16 | TRBV5-4 | CASSLGGGGGNQPQHF | TGTGCCAGCAGCTTGGGGGGTGGGGGAGGAAATCAGCCCCAGCATTTT
TRBD2 | TRBJ2-2 | . | 15 | TRBV6-6 | CASRPVSGRTGELFF | TGTGCCAGCAGGCCGGTTAGCGGGAGAACCGGGGAGCTGTTTTTT
TRBD2 | TRBJ2-7 | . | 16 | TRBV15 | CATSRDWLAGRNEQYF | TGTGCCACCAGCAGAGATTGGCTAGCGGGGAGAAACGAGCAGTACTTC
TRBD1 | TRBJ1-4 | . | 15 | TRBV6-4 | CASSEEAGGNEKLFF | TGTGCCAGCAGTGAAGAGGCAGGGGGTAATGAAAAACTGTTTTTT
. | TRBJ2-5 | . | 12 | TRBV10-3 | CAIGGNEETQYF | TGTGCCATCGGGGGCAATGAAGAGACCCAGTACTTC
TRBD2 | TRBJ2-7 | . | 16 | TRBV9 | CASSGHVAGGDYEQYF | TGTGCCAGCAGCGGGCACGTAGCGGGGGGAGATTACGAGCAGTACTTC
TRBD2 | TRBJ2-5 | . | 16 | TRBV7-2 | CASSFSSGIIQETQYF | TGTGCCAGCAGCTTTTCTAGCGGGATTATCCAAGAGACCCAGTACTTC
TRBD1 | TRBJ1-1 | . | 13 | TRBV7-9 | CASSRQGNTEAFF | TGTGCCAGCAGCCGACAGGGAAACACTGAAGCTTTCTTT
TRBD2 | TRBJ2-3 | . | 15 | TRBV27 | CASRPSGGRSDTQYF | TGTGCCAGCAGACCTAGCGGGGGGAGGTCAGATACGCAGTATTTT
TRBD1 | TRBJ1-1 | . | 16 | TRBV6-6 | CASSLTGTGGWTEAFF | TGTGCCAGCAGTTTAACCGGGACAGGGGGCTGGACTGAAGCTTTCTTT
TRBD1 | TRBJ2-7 | . | 13 | TRBV18 | CASSPERGRLEYF | TGTGCCAGCTCACCAGAGAGGGGGCGATTGGAGTACTTC
TRBD1 | TRBJ2-2 | . | 14 | TRBV29-1 | CSVDRTGAPGELFF | TGCAGCGTTGATAGGACAGGGGCCCCCGGGGAGCTGTTTTTT
. | TRBJ2-1 | . | 18 | TRBV7-9 | CASRSLGLRPSSYNEQFF | TGTGCCAGCAGATCCCTGGGGCTGCGGCCCAGCTCCTACAATGAGCAGTTCTTC
TRBD2 | TRBJ2-3 | few | 15 | TRBV6-5 | CASTSTGGWTDTQYF | TGTGCCAGCACGAGTACCGGGGGGTGGACAGATACGCAGTATTTT
. | TRBJ2-2 | . | 14 | TRBV10-3 | CAMRPTPNTGELFF | TGTGCCATGCGTCCCACGCCGAACACCGGGGAGCTGTTTTTT